This record covers a single TCR beta chain. It was CD45RO-negative cells, positively selected for CCR7, that made up naive CD8 cells, with terminally differentiated effector memory CD45RA+ cells excluded. Libraries were prepared by immunoSEQ multiplex PCR; TCRdb keeps only in-frame clonotypes and omits some of them. The data hold over 800,000 clones, with 92% observed a single time. This record belongs to a study of shared clonotypes between healthy human individuals. In the study overall: Three plates each covered CD4 naive and memory; CD8 naive two, CD8 memory one.

Germline V CDR1 and CDR2: SEHNR, FQNEAQ (reference sequence). The CDR3 sequence is 15 residues long. Trimming pared 2 bases from V and 6 bases from J, leaving 15 bases between. The chain has TRBV7-9 and TRBJ2-3; a possible D gene is TRBD2 (5 bases). What was sequenced was naive CD8+ T cells sorted from blood. This receptor was taken from a man younger than 45 in good health. The CDR3 loop reads CASSLRDASIDTQYF. CDR3 coding DNA: TGTGCCAGCAGCTTACGGGATGCTAGTATCGATACGCAGTATTTT.